This T cell receptor beta chain stems from a study of blood T cells in healthy people across ages. A second PCR of roughly 7 to 11 cycles used a sample-barcoded 5' primer and a J-beta primer mix. TCRdb reanalysed the 5' RACE reads using MiXCR and keeps one entry per CDR3 protein. This table holds 1.5 million or so distinct CDR3 sequences, around two fifths found once. The CDR3 runs to 16 residues. Germline trimming cut 5 bases from V and 7 bases from J; bases unmatched to any gene: 13. Germline V gene lookup returns CDR1 SGHAT and CDR2 FQNNGV. This clonotype has more than one count but fewer than ten. Its antigen remains unidentified. Overall study findings and caveats: Per million T cells, TCR beta diversity dropped roughly linearly as age increased.

The sequence was collected from a woman under 30 in good health. The specimen sequenced was blood. The chain uses TRBV11-2 and TRBJ2-1; 8 bases fit TRBD2. The CDR3 bases are TGTGCCAGCAGCAGTATTGAAGCGGGAGTCAGAAATGAGCAGTTCTTC. It is translated as CASSSIEAGVRNEQFF.